The 9 T cell receptor beta chains given below trace back to one sample, sequenced in a study of cytomegalovirus exposure and HLA in healthy donors. PCR employed 60 Vbeta and 13 Jbeta primers. Measured with immunoSEQ multiplex PCR; TCRdb has only the in-frame clones, and not every one. Altogether about 140,000 clones are present, more than 65% being singletons, with the ten largest covering 1.5% to 2%. What was sequenced was PBMCs. The origin of the receptors is a woman younger than 45 in good health and CMV-seronegative.

The chain couples TRBV5-1 to TRBJ2-1; TRBD2 might be the D (6 bases). This CDR3 is 12 amino acids long. Between the trimmed V and J ends, which lost 4 bases and 8 bases, there was a span of 10 bases. Germline lookup yields CDR1 SGHRS and CDR2 YFSETQ. CDR3 loop: CASSRTSYEQFF. The CDR3 nucleotides are TGCGCCAGCAGCAGAACTAGCTATGAGCAGTTCTTC.

V is TRBV18 and J is TRBJ1-2; no clear D. V shed 0 bases and J shed 7 bases, with 15 bases lying between them. Germline CDR1 reads KGHSH; CDR2 reads LQKENI. The CDR3 consists of 15 residues. The CDR3 region has the DNA TGTGCCAGCTCACCACCCTCGGGGATCCGGAGTGGCTACACCTTC. Translated, it gives CASSPPSGIRSGYTF.

The CDR3 reads CASKGEGIGSPLHF. The CDR3 nucleotides read TGTGCCAGCAAAGGGGAAGGGATAGGATCACCCCTCCACTTT. The chain links TRBV2 to TRBJ1-6; D might be TRBD1 (5 bases). Trimming removed 7 bases at V and 10 bases at J, with 17 bases between. The CDR3 sequence is 14 residues long. Germline lookup yields CDR1 SNHLY and CDR2 FYNNEI. Using reference TRBV2 and TRBJ1-6 for the parts outside the CDR3, the full variable domain is EPEVTQTPSHQVTQMGQEVILRCVPISNHLYFYWYRQILGQKVEFLVSFYNNEISEKSEIFDDQFSVERPDGSNFTLKIRSTKLEDSAMYFCASKGEGIGSPLHFGNGTRLTVT.

The V gene is TRBV14, the J gene TRBJ2-7; D might be TRBD1 (5 bases). V lost 6 bases and J lost 3, with 18 bases in between. CDR1 and CDR2 (germline): SGHDN, FVKESK. This CDR3 is 15 amino acids long. The DNA for the CDR3 is TGTGCCAGCAGTCCCGGGCAGGGCCACTACTACGAGCAGTACTTC. Amino acid sequence: CASSPGQGHYYEQYF.

Written as DNA, the CDR3 is TGCGCCAGCAGTGGACCGCAGACTAGCGGGAGGCCCGGGGAGCTGTTTTTT. Translating it yields CASSGPQTSGRPGELFF. J is TRBJ2-2 and V is TRBV10-1; 13 positions match TRBD2. The CDR3 runs 17 residues. Germline CDR1 and CDR2: WNHNN and SYGVQD (reference sequence). With 4 bases clipped from V and 6 bases from J, the junction kept 8 bases outside the gene matches.

A few counts support this clone. This chain joins TRBV7-2 and TRBJ1-1, with a weak D call TRBD1 (5 bases). Trimming shortened V by 0 bases and J by 7 bases, and 12 bases separated the two germline ends. The CDR3 length is 14 residues. Per the germline V gene, CDR1 is SGHTA and CDR2 is FQGNSA. The CDR3 nucleotides read TGTGCCAGCAGCTTAGCGTGGCAGGGTAGTGAAGCTTTCTTT. Its protein is CASSLAWQGSEAFF.

J is TRBJ2-5 and V is TRBV6-1; TRBD1 agrees at 8 bases. V trimming: 2 bases; J trimming: 4 bases; junction bases outside the gene matches: 3. Germline CDR1 and CDR2: MNHNS and SASEGT. The CDR3 covers 14 residues. The chain's CDR3 is CASSEFTGGETQYF. The CDR3, as DNA: TGTGCCAGCAGTGAATTCACAGGGGGAGAGACCCAGTACTTC.

The V call is TRBV19, the J call TRBJ1-4, with 10 nucleotides matching TRBD1. The CDR3 extends over 14 amino acids. The junction had 4 bases not matched to a gene; V was cut back by 5 bases and J by 7 bases. Germline CDR1 LNHDA, CDR2 SQIVND (reference sequence). CDR3 in DNA: TGTGCCAGTAGTTGGGACAGGGGAAGTGAAAAACTGTTTTTT. Translating it yields CASSWDRGSEKLFF.

The CDR3 region is CASTQQRGTDTQYF. For the CDR3, the DNA is TGTGCCAGCACTCAACAGCGGGGCACAGATACGCAGTATTTT. The chain uses TRBV6-5 and TRBJ2-3, with D possibly matching TRBD2 (6 bases). Germline assignment: CDR1 MNHEY and CDR2 SVGAGI. The CDR3 loop spans 14 amino acids. Trimming left V 7 bases short and J 1 base short, with 12 bases between.